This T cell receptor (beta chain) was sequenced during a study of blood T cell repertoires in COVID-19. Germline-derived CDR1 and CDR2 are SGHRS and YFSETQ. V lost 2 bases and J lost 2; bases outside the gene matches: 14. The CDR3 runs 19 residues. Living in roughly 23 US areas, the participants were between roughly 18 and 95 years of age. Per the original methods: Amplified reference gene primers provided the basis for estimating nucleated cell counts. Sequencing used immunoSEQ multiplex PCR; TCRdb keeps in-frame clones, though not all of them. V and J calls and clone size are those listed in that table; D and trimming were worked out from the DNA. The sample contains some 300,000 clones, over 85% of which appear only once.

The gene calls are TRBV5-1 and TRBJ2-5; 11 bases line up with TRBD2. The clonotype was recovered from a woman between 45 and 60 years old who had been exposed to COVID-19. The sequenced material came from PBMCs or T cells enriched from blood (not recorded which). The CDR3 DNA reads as TGCGCCAGCAGCTTTAATGTCCCGGCTAGCGGGGGGTTGCAAGAGACCCAGTACTTC. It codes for CASSFNVPASGGLQETQYF.